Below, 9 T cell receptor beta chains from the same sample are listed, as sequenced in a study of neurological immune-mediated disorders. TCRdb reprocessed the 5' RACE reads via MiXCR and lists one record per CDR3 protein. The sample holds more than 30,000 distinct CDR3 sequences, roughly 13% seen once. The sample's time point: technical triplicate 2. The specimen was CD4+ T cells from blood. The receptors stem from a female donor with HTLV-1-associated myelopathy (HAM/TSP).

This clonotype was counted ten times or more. CDR3 region: CASSSQGAGYGYTF. DNA for the CDR3: TGCGCCAGCAGCTCCCAGGGGGCCGGCTATGGCTACACCTTC. The V gene is TRBV5-1, the J gene TRBJ1-2; 8 positions agree with TRBD1. In germline, CDR1 is SGHRS, CDR2 YFSETQ. V shed 3 bases, J shed 4 bases, and the junction held 5 bases outside the gene matches. CDR3 length: 14 residues.

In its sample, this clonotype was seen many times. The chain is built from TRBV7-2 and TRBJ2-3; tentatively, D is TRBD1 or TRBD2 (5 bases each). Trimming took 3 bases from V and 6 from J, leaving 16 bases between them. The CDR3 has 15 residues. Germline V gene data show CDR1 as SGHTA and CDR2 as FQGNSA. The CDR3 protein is CASSFTAGGSDTQYF. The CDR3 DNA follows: TGTGCCAGCAGCTTTACAGCTGGGGGTAGTGATACGCAGTATTTT.

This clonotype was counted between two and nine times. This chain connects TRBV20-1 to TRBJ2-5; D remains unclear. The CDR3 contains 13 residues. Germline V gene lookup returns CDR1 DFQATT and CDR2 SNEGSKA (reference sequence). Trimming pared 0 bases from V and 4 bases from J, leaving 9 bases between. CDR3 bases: TGCAGTGCTAGAGAGTTATACGGAGAGACCCAGTACTTC. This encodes CSARELYGETQYF.

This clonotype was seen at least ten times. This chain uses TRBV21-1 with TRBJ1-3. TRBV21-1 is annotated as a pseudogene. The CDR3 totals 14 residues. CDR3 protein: CASSNCRSGNTIYF. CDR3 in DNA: TGTGCCAGCAGCAATTGCCGCTCTGGAAACACCATATATTTT.

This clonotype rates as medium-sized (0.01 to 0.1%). CDR3 residues: CASSSGDRYNEQFF. CDR3 DNA: TGTGCCAGCAGCTCGGGAGATAGATACAATGAGCAGTTCTTC. This chain uses TRBV11-3 with TRBJ2-1; D is perhaps TRBD2 (6 bases). CDR1 and CDR2 from the germline V gene are SGHNT and YENEEA. Trimming cost V 4 bases and J 4 bases, with 11 bases left between them. The CDR3 length is 14 residues.

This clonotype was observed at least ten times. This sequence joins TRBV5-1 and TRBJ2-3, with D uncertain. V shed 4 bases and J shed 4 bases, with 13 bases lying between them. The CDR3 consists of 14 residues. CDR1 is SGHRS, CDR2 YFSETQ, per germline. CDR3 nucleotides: TGCGCCAGCAGCCAAGCCTTAGATGCAGATACGCAGTATTTT. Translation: CASSQALDADTQYF.

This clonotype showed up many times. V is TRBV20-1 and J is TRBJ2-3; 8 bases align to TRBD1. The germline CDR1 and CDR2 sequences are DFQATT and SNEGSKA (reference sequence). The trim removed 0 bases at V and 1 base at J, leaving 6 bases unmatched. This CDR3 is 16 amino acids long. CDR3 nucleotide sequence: TGCAGTGCTAGAGATCCCATGACAGGGGGCACAGATACGCAGTATTTT. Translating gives CSARDPMTGGTDTQYF.

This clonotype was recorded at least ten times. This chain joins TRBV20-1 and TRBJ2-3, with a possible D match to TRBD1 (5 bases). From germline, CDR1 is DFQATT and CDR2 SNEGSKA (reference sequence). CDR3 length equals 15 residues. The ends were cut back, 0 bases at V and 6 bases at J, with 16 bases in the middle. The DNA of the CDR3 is TGCAGTGCTAGAGATTCAATAAGGGGATACGATACGCAGTATTTT. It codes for CSARDSIRGYDTQYF.

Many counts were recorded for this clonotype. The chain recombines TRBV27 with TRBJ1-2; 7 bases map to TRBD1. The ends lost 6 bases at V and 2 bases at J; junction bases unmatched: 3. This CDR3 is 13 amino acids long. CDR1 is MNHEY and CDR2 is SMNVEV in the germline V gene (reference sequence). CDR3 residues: CASRLTGNYGYTF. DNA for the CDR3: TGTGCCAGCAGGCTGACAGGGAACTATGGCTACACCTTC.